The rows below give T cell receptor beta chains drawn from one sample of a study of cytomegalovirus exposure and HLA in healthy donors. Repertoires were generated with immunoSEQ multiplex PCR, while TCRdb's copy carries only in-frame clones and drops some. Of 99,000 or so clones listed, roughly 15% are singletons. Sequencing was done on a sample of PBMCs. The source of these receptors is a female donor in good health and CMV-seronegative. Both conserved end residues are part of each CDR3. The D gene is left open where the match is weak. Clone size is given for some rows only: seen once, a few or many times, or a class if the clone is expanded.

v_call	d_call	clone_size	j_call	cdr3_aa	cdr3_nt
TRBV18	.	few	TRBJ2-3	CASSPGNTDTQYF	TGTGCCAGCTCACCCGGGAACACAGATACGCAGTATTTT
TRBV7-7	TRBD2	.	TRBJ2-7	CASSQGTSGSKYF	TGTGCTAGCAGCCAGGGGACTAGCGGGAGTAAGTACTTC
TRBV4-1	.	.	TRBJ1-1	CASSQGHEAFF	TGCGCCAGCAGCCAGGGCCATGAAGCTTTCTTT
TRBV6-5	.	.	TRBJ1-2	CASSTANYGYTF	TGTGCCAGCAGCACAGCTAACTATGGCTACACCTTC
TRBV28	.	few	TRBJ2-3	CASSWAREFTDTQYF	TGTGCCAGCAGTTGGGCCAGGGAATTCACAGATACGCAGTATTTT
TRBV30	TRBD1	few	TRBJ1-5	CAWSTGAVYSNQPQHF	TGTGCCTGGAGTACAGGGGCAGTCTATAGCAATCAGCCCCAGCATTTT
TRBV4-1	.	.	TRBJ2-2	CASSPPQGIGELFF	TGCGCCAGCAGCCCCCCCCAGGGGATCGGGGAGCTGTTTTTT
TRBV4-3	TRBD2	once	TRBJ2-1	CASTRGLTYNEQFF	TGCGCCAGCACTAGGGGACTAACCTACAATGAGCAGTTCTTC
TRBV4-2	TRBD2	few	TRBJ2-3	CASSQPGLAGGVDTQYF	TGTGCCAGCAGCCAACCCGGATTAGCGGGAGGGGTAGATACGCAGTATTTT
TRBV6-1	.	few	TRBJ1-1	CASSEGGPRTEAFF	TGTGCCAGCAGTGAAGGAGGTCCACGGACTGAAGCTTTCTTT
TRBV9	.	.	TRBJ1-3	CASSLDQRSGNTIYF	TGTGCCAGCAGCCTAGATCAGAGGTCGGGAAACACCATATATTTT
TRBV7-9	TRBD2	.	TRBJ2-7	CASRPGPGGGDSYEQYF	TGTGCCAGCAGGCCCGGGCCGGGCGGGGGAGATAGCTACGAGCAGTACTTC
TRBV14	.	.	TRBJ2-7	CASSRRYGGSSEQYF	TGTGCCAGCAGCCGTCGCTACGGCGGCTCTAGCGAGCAGTACTTC
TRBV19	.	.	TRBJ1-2	CASSMPGINYGYTF	TGTGCCAGTAGTATGCCAGGGATTAACTATGGCTACACCTTC
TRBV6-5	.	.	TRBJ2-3	CATQQGLSTDTQYF	TGTGCCACCCAGCAGGGGCTCAGCACAGATACGCAGTATTTT
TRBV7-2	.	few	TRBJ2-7	CASSLGSRGNEQYF	TGTGCCAGCAGCTTAGGATCAAGAGGAAACGAGCAGTACTTC
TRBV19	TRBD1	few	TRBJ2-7	CASSEVGGGQGYEQYF	TGTGCCAGTAGTGAGGTTGGGGGAGGACAGGGCTACGAGCAGTACTTC
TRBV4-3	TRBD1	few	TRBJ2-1	CASSQGQGETEQFF	TGCGCCAGCAGCCAGGGACAGGGGGAGACTGAGCAGTTCTTC
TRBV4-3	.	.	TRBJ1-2	CASSQDSRDRYGYTF	TGCGCCAGCAGCCAAGATTCGAGGGATCGCTATGGCTACACCTTC
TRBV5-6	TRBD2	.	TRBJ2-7	CASSGGLADSYEQYF	TGTGCCAGCAGCGGGGGACTAGCGGACTCCTACGAGCAGTACTTC
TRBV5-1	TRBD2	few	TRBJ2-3	CASSQPRLAGATDTQYF	TGCGCCAGCAGCCAGCCAAGACTAGCGGGGGCCACAGATACGCAGTATTTT
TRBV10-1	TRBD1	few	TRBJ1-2	CASSELNTGTGGGYGYTF	TGCGCCAGCAGTGAGTTAAATACCGGGACAGGGGGCGGTTATGGCTACACCTTC
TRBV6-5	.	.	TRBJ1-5	CASSVPQHF	TGTGCCAGCAGTGTACCCCAGCATTTT
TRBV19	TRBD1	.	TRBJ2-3	CASAPGQGPTDTQYF	TGTGCCAGTGCCCCGGGACAGGGGCCCACAGATACGCAGTATTTT
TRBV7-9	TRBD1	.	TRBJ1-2	CASSLAGQGATTF	TGTGCCAGCAGCTTAGCTGGACAGGGGGCGACCACCTTC
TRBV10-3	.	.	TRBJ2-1	CAISEPPGIAESSYNEQFF	TGTGCCATCAGTGAGCCCCCGGGGATAGCAGAGAGCTCCTACAATGAGCAGTTCTTC
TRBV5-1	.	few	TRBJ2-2	CASSLKAGSTGELFF	TGCGCCAGCAGCTTGAAAGCAGGGTCAACCGGGGAGCTGTTTTTT
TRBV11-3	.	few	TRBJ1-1	CASSKEGRTEAFF	TGTGCCAGCAGCAAGGAGGGGCGTACTGAAGCTTTCTTT
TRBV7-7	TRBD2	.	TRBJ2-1	CASSPTLAAGYNEQFF	TGTGCTAGCAGCCCGACACTAGCGGCAGGATACAATGAGCAGTTCTTC
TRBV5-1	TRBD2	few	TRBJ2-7	CASRIAGENEQYF	TGCGCCAGCAGAATAGCGGGGGAAAACGAGCAGTACTTC
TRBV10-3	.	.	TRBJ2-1	CATGGRTSLKDEQFF	TGTGCCACCGGGGGGCGAACTAGCTTAAAGGATGAGCAGTTCTTC
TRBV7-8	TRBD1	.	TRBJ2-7	CASSPGQSYEQYF	TGTGCCAGCAGCCCGGGACAGTCCTACGAGCAGTACTTC
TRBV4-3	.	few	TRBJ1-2	CASSQDWEDTNYGYTF	TGCGCCAGCAGCCAAGATTGGGAGGACACTAACTATGGCTACACCTTC
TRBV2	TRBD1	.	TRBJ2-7	CASSETWTGHEQYF	TGTGCCAGCAGTGAAACCTGGACAGGGCACGAGCAGTACTTC
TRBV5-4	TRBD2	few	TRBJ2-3	CASSFILAGGDTQYF	TGTGCCAGCAGCTTTATCCTAGCGGGGGGGGATACGCAGTATTTT
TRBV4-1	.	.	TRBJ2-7	CASSQDSAGYYEQYF	TGCGCCAGCAGCCAAGATTCGGCAGGGTACTACGAGCAGTACTTC
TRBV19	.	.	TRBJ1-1	CASSPGQGYLLNTEAFF	TGTGCCAGTAGCCCCGGGCAGGGGTACCTCCTGAACACTGAAGCTTTCTTT
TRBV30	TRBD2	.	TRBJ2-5	CAWSFHSLGLAMGQETQYF	TGTGCCTGGAGTTTCCACTCCCTCGGACTAGCGATGGGGCAAGAGACCCAGTACTTC
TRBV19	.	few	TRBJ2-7	CASSIMYGYEQYF	TGTGCCAGTAGTATAATGTACGGCTACGAGCAGTACTTC
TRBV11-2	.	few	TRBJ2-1	CASSLAGVIYNEQFF	TGTGCCAGCAGCTTAGCGGGAGTCATTTACAATGAGCAGTTCTTC
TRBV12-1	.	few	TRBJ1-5	CASRSGTGGNQPQHF	TGTGCCAGCAGGTCCGGGACAGGGGGTAATCAGCCCCAGCATTTT
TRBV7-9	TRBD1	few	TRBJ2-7	CASSLMGTGDYEQYF	TGTGCCAGCAGCTTGATGGGGACAGGAGACTACGAGCAGTACTTC
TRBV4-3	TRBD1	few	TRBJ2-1	CASSQYRQGAYNEQFF	TGCGCCAGCAGCCAATACCGACAGGGGGCCTACAATGAGCAGTTCTTC
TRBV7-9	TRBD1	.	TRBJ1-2	CASSLDRAGVNYGYTF	TGTGCCAGCAGCCTGGACAGGGCGGGAGTTAACTATGGCTACACCTTC
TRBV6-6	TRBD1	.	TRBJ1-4	CASSWTGLEKLFF	TGTGCCAGCAGTTGGACAGGGTTGGAAAAACTGTTTTTT
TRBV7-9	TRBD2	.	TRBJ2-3	CASSPGLGGTDTQYF	TGTGCCAGCAGCCCGGGACTAGGGGGCACAGATACGCAGTATTTT
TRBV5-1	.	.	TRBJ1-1	CASSLRGREDTEAFF	TGCGCCAGCAGCTTGCGGGGCAGGGAGGACACTGAAGCTTTCTTT
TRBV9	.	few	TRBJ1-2	CASSPEVRLTNYGYTF	TGTGCCAGCAGCCCAGAGGTGAGGTTGACTAACTATGGCTACACCTTC
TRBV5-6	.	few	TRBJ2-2	CASSRTGYWVAGELFF	TGTGCCAGCAGCCGAACAGGGTACTGGGTTGCCGGGGAGCTGTTTTTT
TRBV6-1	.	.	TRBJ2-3	CASSWRGETDTQYF	TGTGCCAGCAGTTGGAGGGGAGAAACAGATACGCAGTATTTT
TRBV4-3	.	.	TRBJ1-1	CASSHASMNTEAFF	TGCGCCAGCAGCCACGCTAGTATGAACACTGAAGCTTTCTTT
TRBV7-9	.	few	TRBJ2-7	CASSQDTGDEQYF	TGTGCCAGCAGCCAAGACACGGGAGACGAGCAGTACTTC
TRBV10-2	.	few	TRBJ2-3	CASSDRRGPTDTQYF	TGCGCCAGCAGTGACCGGCGGGGGCCCACAGATACGCAGTATTTT
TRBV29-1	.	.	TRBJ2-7	CSVWTNYEQYF	TGCAGCGTTTGGACTAACTACGAGCAGTACTTC
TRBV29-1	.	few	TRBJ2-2	CSVGQKKTGELFF	TGCAGCGTTGGACAGAAAAAGACCGGGGAGCTGTTTTTT
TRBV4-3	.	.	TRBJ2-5	CASSQDTGNQETQYF	TGCGCCAGCAGCCAAGATACCGGGAACCAAGAGACCCAGTACTTC
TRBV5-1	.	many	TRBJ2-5	CASSKTGSETQYF	TGCGCCAGCAGTAAAACAGGGAGTGAGACCCAGTACTTC